These 15 T cell receptor beta chains came from one sample sequenced in a study of siplizumab effects on memory and regulatory T cells. Only in-frame clones appear in the TCRdb table, and some are missing; sequencing was by immunoSEQ multiplex PCR. The table records about 100,000 clones, 94% of them present only once. Sequenced sample: non-Treg CD4+ T cells sorted from blood. Source of these receptors: a human donor in good health.

The chain employs TRBV2 and TRBJ1-1, with 9 bases that match TRBD1. The V gene end was trimmed by 7 bases and the J gene end by 4 bases; junction bases not matched to a gene: 7. The germline V gene has CDR1 SNHLY and CDR2 FYNNEI. The CDR3 is 14 residues long. DNA of the CDR3: TGTGCCAGCATTGGTACAGGGGGCCTCACTGAAGCTTTCTTT. As protein: CASIGTGGLTEAFF.

In regard to this clone: Germline is not matched at one junction end, which may reflect a read error. V is TRBV7-7 and J is TRBJ2-5, with D tentatively TRBD1 (5 bases). This CDR3 is 13 amino acids long. Looked up from germline, CDR1 is SSHAT and CDR2 is FNYEAQ (reference sequence). The chain's CDR3 is CASSTDREETQYF. In nucleotides, the CDR3 is TGTGCTAGCAGCACAGACAGAGAAGAGACCCAGTACTTC.

In its sample, this clone was seen once. The chain uses TRBV14 and TRBJ2-5; no clear D gene. Germline CDR1 and CDR2: SGHDN and FVKESK. The CDR3 has 16 amino acids. Deletions cut 4 bases from V and 1 base from J, with 16 bases between. CDR3 region: CASSPFFGGTQETQYF. The CDR3 bases are TGTGCCAGCAGCCCTTTTTTTGGCGGTACCCAAGAGACCCAGTACTTC.

Remarks on this clone: One end of the junction is discordant with germline, which a read error may explain. The chain recombines TRBV7-7 with TRBJ2-5; TRBD2 matches 11 bases. This CDR3 contains 16 residues. CDR1 is SSHAT, CDR2 FNYEAQ, per germline (reference sequence). In DNA form, the CDR3 reads TGTGCTAGCAGTTCCACCACTAGCGGGAGTGGAGAGACCCAGTACTTC. This codes for CASSSTTSGSGETQYF.

This sequence joins TRBV27 and TRBJ1-4; D call uncertain. The CDR3 runs to 16 residues. V was clipped by 2 bases and J by 5 bases, with 15 bases between them. Per germline, CDR1 MNHEY and CDR2 SMNVEV (reference sequence). The CDR3 bases are TGTGCCAGCAGTTTACAATTCGCAGGATTCAATGAAAAACTGTTTTTT. Protein sequence: CASSLQFAGFNEKLFF.

The chain has TRBV6-6 and TRBJ2-7; 10 bases align to TRBD1. With 9 bases clipped from V and 4 bases from J, the junction kept 12 bases outside the gene matches. The CDR3 contains 15 residues. CDR1 and CDR2 from the germline V gene are MNHNY and SVGAGI (reference sequence). The DNA of the CDR3 is TGTGCCAGTCTTTCCTCGACAGGGGGCATTTACGAGCAGTACTTC. Amino acids: CASLSSTGGIYEQYF.

The V gene is TRBV10-3, the J gene TRBJ2-7, with D possibly matching TRBD2 (6 bases). V was cut by 2 bases and J by 5 bases, with 13 bases left in between. This CDR3 has 14 amino acids. Germline loops: CDR1 ENHRY, CDR2 SYGVKD. The CDR3 DNA reads TGTGCCATCAGTGAGGGGGGGACCCCCAACGAGCAGTACTTC. Translation gives CAISEGGTPNEQYF.

The chain's CDR3 is CASSPDGNQPQHF. The CDR3 DNA reads TGCGCCAGCAGCCCGGACGGCAATCAGCCCCAGCATTTT. The chain links TRBV5-1 to TRBJ1-5; D unresolved. The CDR3 has 13 residues. Trimming pared 4 bases from V and 2 bases from J, leaving 7 bases between. The germline V gene encodes CDR1 SGHRS and CDR2 YFSETQ.

The CDR3 region has the DNA TGTGCCAGCAGCAAAACGAAGGGAGCCAACTCTGGAAACACCATATATTTT. Protein: CASSKTKGANSGNTIYF. The chain employs TRBV7-3 and TRBJ1-3, with D unclear. The V and J ends lost 5 bases and 0 bases respectively, with 17 bases between them. The V gene's germline CDR1 is SGHTA and CDR2 FQGTGA. The CDR3 consists of 17 residues. The whole variable domain, filled in from reference TRBV7-3 and TRBJ1-3, reads GAGVSQTPSNKVTEKGKYVELRCDPISGHTALYWYRQSLGQGPEFLIYFQGTGAADDSGLPNDRFFAVRPEGSVSTLKIQRTERGDSAVYLCASSKTKGANSGNTIYFGEGSWLTVV.

The chain is built from TRBV19 and TRBJ1-3, with 9 positions matching TRBD1. Germline CDR1 reads LNHDA; CDR2 reads SQIVND (reference sequence). The CDR3 totals 14 residues. V lost 8 bases, J lost 5 bases, and 7 bases stayed unmatched. CDR3 protein: CASGGTGRRNTIYF. DNA for the CDR3: TGTGCCAGTGGGGGGACAGGGAGACGAAACACCATATATTTT. Supplemented by reference TRBV19 and TRBJ1-3, the full variable domain reads DGGITQSPKYLFRKEGQNVTLSCEQNLNHDAMYWYRQDPGQGLRLIYYSQIVNDFQKGDIAEGYSVSREKKESFPLTVTSAQKNPTAFYLCASGGTGRRNTIYFGEGSWLTVV.

In DNA form, the CDR3 reads TGCAGCGTCCTATCATCTGGCTACACCTTC. Translated: CSVLSSGYTF. V usage is TRBV29-1 and J usage is TRBJ1-2, with unresolved D. Germline CDR1 is SQVTM and CDR2 is ANQGSEA. CDR3 length equals 10 residues. V lost 6 bases to trimming and J lost 7 bases, with 9 bases between them.

The chain links TRBV7-9 to TRBJ1-1; TRBD1 is a possible D gene (5 bases). Germline CDR1 reads SEHNR; CDR2 reads FQNEAQ (reference sequence). The CDR3 totals 14 residues. Trimming shortened V by 3 bases and J by 1 base, and 9 bases separated the two germline ends. The CDR3 sequence is CASSFEGTNTEAFF. In DNA, the CDR3 is TGTGCCAGCAGCTTCGAGGGGACGAACACTGAAGCTTTCTTT.

The chain joins TRBV7-3 to TRBJ2-3; TRBD1 matches 8 bases. The junction had 7 bases not matched to a gene; V was cut back by 5 bases and J by 3 bases. Germline V gene lookup returns CDR1 SGHTA and CDR2 FQGTGA. The CDR3 has 15 amino acids. The CDR3 protein is CASSLSQGATDTQYF. CDR3 DNA sequence: TGTGCCAGCAGCCTCTCCCAGGGGGCTACAGATACGCAGTATTTT.

The V and J genes are TRBV6-5 and TRBJ1-2; D not resolved. V was shortened by 6 bases and J by 3 bases, with 11 bases between the two germline ends. Germline V lookup: CDR1 MNHEY, CDR2 SVGAGI. The CDR3 loop spans 13 amino acids. CDR3 sequence reads: CASRTPGYYGYTF. The CDR3 region has the DNA TGTGCCAGCAGAACCCCGGGGTACTATGGCTACACCTTC.

The chain combines TRBV5-1 with TRBJ2-1, with 9 nucleotides matching TRBD2. CDR1 SGHRS and CDR2 YFSETQ come from the germline V gene. The length of the CDR3 is 18 residues. V gave up 3 bases and J gave up 12 bases; unmatched junction bases: 22. The CDR3 coding sequence is TGCGCCAGCAGCTGGGGGGCCGGGAGTAGCGGGGGACGGGACCGGCAGTTCTTC. Its translation is CASSWGAGSSGGRDRQFF.